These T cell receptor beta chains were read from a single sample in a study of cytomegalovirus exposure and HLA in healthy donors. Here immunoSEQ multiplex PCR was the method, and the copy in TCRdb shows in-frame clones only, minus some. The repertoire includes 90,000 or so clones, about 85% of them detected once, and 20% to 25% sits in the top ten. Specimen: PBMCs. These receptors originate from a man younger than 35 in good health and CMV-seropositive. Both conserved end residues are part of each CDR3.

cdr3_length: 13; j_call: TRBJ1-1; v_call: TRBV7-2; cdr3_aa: CASSSGQGTEAFF
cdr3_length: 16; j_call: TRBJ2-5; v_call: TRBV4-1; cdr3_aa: CASSPKVGQGSSAQYF
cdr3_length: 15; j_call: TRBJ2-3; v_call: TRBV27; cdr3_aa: CASSSPLGAEDTQYF
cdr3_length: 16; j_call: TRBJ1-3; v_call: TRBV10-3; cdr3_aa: CASAGGEGAVGNTIYF
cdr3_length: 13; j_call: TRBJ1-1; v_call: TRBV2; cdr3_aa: CASKRRGSTEAFF
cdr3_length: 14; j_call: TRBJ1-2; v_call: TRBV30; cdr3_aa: CAWSTHRGDYGYTF
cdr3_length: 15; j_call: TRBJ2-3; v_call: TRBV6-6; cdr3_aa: CASSPGTGRTDTQYF
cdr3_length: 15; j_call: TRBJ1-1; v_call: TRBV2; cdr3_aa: CASSEPQGADTEAFF
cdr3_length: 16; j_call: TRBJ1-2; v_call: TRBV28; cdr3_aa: CASSLSGGRVNYGYTF
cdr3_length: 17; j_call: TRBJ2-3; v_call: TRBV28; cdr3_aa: CASSLSGALAQEDTQYF
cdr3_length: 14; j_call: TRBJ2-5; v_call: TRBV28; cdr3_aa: CASSLTVRGVAQYF
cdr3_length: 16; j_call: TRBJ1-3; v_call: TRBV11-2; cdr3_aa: CASSLMRTNSGNTIYF
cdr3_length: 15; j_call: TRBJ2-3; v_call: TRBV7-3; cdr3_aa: CASSHDRGETDTQYF
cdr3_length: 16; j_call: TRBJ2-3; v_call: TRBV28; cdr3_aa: CASIGIAGGMRDTQYF
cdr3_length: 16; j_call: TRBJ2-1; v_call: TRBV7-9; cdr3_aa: CASSPGLAGGRGQQFF
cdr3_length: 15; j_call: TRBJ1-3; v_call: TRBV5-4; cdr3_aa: CASSKGELAGNTIYF
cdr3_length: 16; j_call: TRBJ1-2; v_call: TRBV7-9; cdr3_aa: CASSSGGAGQNYGYTF
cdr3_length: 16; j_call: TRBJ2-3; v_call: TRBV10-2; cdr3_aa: CASMGFERGSTDTQYF
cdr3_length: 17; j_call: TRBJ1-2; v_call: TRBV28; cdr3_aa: CASSSWGQGAWNYGYTF
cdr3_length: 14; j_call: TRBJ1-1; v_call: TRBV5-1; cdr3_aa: CASSLTGMNTEAFF
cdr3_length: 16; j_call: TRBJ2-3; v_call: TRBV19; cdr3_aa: CASTPAAGGFLGTQYF
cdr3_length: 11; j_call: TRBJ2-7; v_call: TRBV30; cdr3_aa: CAWSALSEQYF
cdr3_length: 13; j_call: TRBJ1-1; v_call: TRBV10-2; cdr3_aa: CASSETQLPEAFF
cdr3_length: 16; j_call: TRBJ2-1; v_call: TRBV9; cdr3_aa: CASSVVGQGVYNEQFF
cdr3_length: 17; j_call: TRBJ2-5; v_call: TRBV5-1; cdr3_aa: CASSLNRDRGGQETQYF
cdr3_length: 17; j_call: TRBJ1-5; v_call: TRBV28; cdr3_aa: CASSFRPRWTENQPQHF
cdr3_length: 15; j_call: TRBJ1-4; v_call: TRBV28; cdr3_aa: CASSLYGRAGEKLFF
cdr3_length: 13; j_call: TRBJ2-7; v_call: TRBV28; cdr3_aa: CASSLDAGSEQYF
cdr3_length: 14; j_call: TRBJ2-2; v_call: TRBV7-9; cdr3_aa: CASSPDEGAGELFF
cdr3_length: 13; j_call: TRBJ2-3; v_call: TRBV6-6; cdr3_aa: CASRSYGTDTQYF
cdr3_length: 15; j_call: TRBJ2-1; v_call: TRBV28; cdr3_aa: CASTRGGDRNNEQFF
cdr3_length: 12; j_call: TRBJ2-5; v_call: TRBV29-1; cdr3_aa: CSLEGLGETQYF